The TCR beta chain under discussion was sequenced for a study of CXCR3-negative and CXCR3-positive naive CD8 T cells. The study's findings and limits: The authors found comparable surface CD5 between naive subsets and inferred TCR strength from TRB CDR3 properties. CXCR3-positive naive cells carried more hydrophobic TRB CDR3s than CXCR3-negative ones.

The CDR3 contains 15 residues. The V gene's germline CDR1 is SGHNT and CDR2 YYREEE (reference sequence). Sorts performed in triplicate captured 320,000 or so cells each from every CD8+ T cell subset. Naive CD8+ T cells showed a CD45RO-CCR7+CD27+CD95- phenotype. About this clonotype itself: Its antigen is not identified.

Preparation of TRB cDNA libraries relied on 5' RACE carrying UMI labels. Reprocessing the 5' RACE reads, TCRdb reports a single entry for every CDR3 protein and omits DNA. This table lists tens of thousands of distinct CDR3 sequences. The chain employs TRBV5-4 and TRBJ2-1. The source material was naive CXCR3+ CD8+ T cells from blood. This sample's subset: CD45RO-CCR7+CD27+CD95- naive CD8+ T cells expressing CXCR3 (TNR3+). The TCR was taken from a human donor in good health. Some clones in this sample may be carry-over from other donors' samples. The CDR3: CASSLDPGFGNEQFF.